The sequence of this T cell receptor (beta chain) was determined in a study of blood T cell repertoires in COVID-19. Only in-frame clones appear in the TCRdb table, and some are missing; sequencing was by immunoSEQ multiplex PCR. Found here are fewer than 200,000 clones, roughly 86% of them singletons; the top ten hold 2.5% to 3%. V was pared by 3 bases and J by 7 bases, with 21 bases between. The CDR3 extends over 16 amino acids. Germline values: CDR1 MGHRA, CDR2 YSYEKL. Sequencing was carried out using peripheral blood. The chain has TRBV4-1 and TRBJ1-2; D remains ambiguous. The TCR sequence derives from a woman older than 75 with COVID-19, enrolled during active disease. CDR3 bases: TGCGCCAGCAGCCATCCCAGTTTCGGGGAATGGACTGGCTACACCTTC. Its translation: CASSHPSFGEWTGYTF.